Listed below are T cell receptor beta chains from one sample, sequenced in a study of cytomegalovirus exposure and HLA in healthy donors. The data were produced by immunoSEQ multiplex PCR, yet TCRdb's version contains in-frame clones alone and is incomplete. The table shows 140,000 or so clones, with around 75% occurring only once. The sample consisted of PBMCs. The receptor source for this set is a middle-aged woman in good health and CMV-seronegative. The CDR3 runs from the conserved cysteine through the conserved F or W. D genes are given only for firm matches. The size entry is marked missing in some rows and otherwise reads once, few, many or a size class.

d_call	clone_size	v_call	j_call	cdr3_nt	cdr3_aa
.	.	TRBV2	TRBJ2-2	TGTGCCAGCCGGAGACTACGTAACACCGGGGAGCTGTTTTTT	CASRRLRNTGELFF
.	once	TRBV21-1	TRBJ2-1	TGTGCCAGCAGCCCCCGTCCGACAGGGGCACCCTACAATGAGCAGTTCTTC	CASSPRPTGAPYNEQFF
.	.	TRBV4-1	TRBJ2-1	TGCGCCAGCAGCCAAGATGGAGACAGTCTAGGTCGCAATGAGCAGTTCTTC	CASSQDGDSLGRNEQFF
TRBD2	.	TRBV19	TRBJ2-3	TGTGCCAGTAGCAAAGGAATACCGGGACTAGCGGGAGTTACAGATACGCAGTATTTT	CASSKGIPGLAGVTDTQYF
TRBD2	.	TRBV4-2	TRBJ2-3	TGTGCCAGCAGCCAATCGATGCGGGGGGATACAGATACGCAGTATTTT	CASSQSMRGDTDTQYF
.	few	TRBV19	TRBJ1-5	TGTGCCAGTAGTACGACGGACTATAGCAATCAGCCCCAGCATTTT	CASSTTDYSNQPQHF
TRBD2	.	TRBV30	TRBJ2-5	TGTGCCTGGAGCGGGGCTAGCGGGGGGACCCAGTACTTC	CAWSGASGGTQYF
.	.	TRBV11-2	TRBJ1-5	TGTGCCAGCAGCTTGACAACAGATCAGCCCCAGCATTTT	CASSLTTDQPQHF
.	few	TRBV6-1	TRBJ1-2	TGTGCCAGCAGTGAAGCGGGCCAGATCTCATATGGCTACACCTTC	CASSEAGQISYGYTF
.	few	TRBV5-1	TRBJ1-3	TGCGCCAGCAGCGTAGGGACAACTTCTGGAAACACCATATATTTT	CASSVGTTSGNTIYF
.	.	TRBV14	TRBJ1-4	TGTGCCAGCAGCCAATCCAGGGATGGGTCTACTAATGAAAAACTGTTTTTT	CASSQSRDGSTNEKLFF
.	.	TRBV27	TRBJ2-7	TGTGCCAGCAGTTCCTCCCTCTACGAGCAGTACTTC	CASSSSLYEQYF
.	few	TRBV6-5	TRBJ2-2	TGTGCCAGCAGTTACTGGGCAGGGGTCACCGGGGAGCTGTTTTTT	CASSYWAGVTGELFF
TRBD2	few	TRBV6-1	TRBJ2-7	TGTGCCAGCAAGCTAGCGGGCGTATCTTCCTACGAGCAGTACTTC	CASKLAGVSSYEQYF
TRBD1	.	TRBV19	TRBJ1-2	TGTGCCACTGCCGGGACAGGGATTGGCGGCTACACCTTC	CATAGTGIGGYTF
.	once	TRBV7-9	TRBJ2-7	TGTTCCAGCAGCTCGTGGGCCTCGGCCCTCGAGCAGTACTTC	CSSSSWASALEQYF
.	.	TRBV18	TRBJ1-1	TGTGCCAGCTCTCCTGGACAGTTGGAAGCTTTCTTT	CASSPGQLEAFF
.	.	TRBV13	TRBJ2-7	TGTGCCAGCAGCTTCCCTAGCGCCTCCTACGAGCAGTACTTC	CASSFPSASYEQYF
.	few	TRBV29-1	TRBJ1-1	TGCAGCGCCCGGGGGGCCCAGAACACTGAAGCTTTCTTT	CSARGAQNTEAFF
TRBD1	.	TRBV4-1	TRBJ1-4	TGCGCCAGCAGCCCTGGCTACAGGGGGCCTCAGGAAAAACTGTTTTTT	CASSPGYRGPQEKLFF
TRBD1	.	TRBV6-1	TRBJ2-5	TGTGCCAGCAGGGGGACAGTACCTCAAGAGACCCAGTACTTC	CASRGTVPQETQYF
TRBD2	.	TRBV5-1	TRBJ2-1	TGCGCCAGCAGCTTGGCCCCAGCGGGATTTGGTGAGCAGTTCTTC	CASSLAPAGFGEQFF
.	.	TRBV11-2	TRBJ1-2	TGTGCCAGCAGCCCTGGGGGGGCCTCCTATGGCTACACCTTC	CASSPGGASYGYTF
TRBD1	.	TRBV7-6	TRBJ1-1	TGTGCCAGCAGCTTAAACAGGGGGCTAGGTGAAGCTTTCTTT	CASSLNRGLGEAFF
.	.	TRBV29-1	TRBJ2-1	TGCAGCGTTGATGGGCTGCGAAGTGGGCTTGAGCAGTTCTTC	CSVDGLRSGLEQFF
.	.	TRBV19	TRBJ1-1	TGTGCCAGTAGCAGGTTTATGGTTAAGCAGCACGAGAACACTGAAGCTTTCTTT	CASSRFMVKQHENTEAFF
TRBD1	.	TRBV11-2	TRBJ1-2	TGTGCCAGCAGCCCCCTCCGACAGGGGCGGAACTATGGCTACACCTTC	CASSPLRQGRNYGYTF
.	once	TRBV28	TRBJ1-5	TGTGCCAGCGTCGGAGGAGATCAGCCCCAGCATTTT	CASVGGDQPQHF
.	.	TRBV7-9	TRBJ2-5	TGTGCCAGAGGGGCTGTAGTTAAGGGCCAAGAGACCCAGTACTTC	CARGAVVKGQETQYF
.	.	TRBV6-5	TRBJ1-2	TGTGCCAGCAGTTACCGACAGACGGCCTATGGCTACACCTTC	CASSYRQTAYGYTF
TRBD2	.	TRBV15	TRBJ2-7	TGTGCCACCAGCAGAGGTGGAGGCGGGAGGTCCTACGAGCAGTACTTC	CATSRGGGGRSYEQYF
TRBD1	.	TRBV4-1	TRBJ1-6	TGCGCCAGCAGCCAAAAAGACCAGACAGGGATGTCTGCTTCACCCCTCCACTTT	CASSQKDQTGMSASPLHF
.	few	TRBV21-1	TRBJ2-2	TGTGCCAGCAGCAAGCCTAGCGGGAGGGCCCCCGGGGAGCTGTTTTTT	CASSKPSGRAPGELFF
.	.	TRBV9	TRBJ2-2	TGTGCCAGCACCCCGACTAGTTCCACCGGGGAGCTGTTTTTT	CASTPTSSTGELFF
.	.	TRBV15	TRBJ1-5	TGTGCCACCAGCAGACAGGGACTTGCGGGGAGTCAGCCCCAGCATTTT	CATSRQGLAGSQPQHF
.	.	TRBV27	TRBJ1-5	TGTGCCAGCAGTTTTTCTGGAGGCGGTCAGCCCCAGCATTTT	CASSFSGGGQPQHF
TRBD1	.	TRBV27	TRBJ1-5	TGTGCCAGCAGGGACAGGGGACAATCGAGCCCCCAGCATTTT	CASRDRGQSSPQHF
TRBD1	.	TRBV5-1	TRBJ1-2	TGCGCCAGCAGCTTGTCAGGGCAGGGGGCAAGTGGCTACACCTTC	CASSLSGQGASGYTF
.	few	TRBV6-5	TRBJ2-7	TGTGCCAGCAGTTCGATGGCAGTTTGGTACGAGCAGTACTTC	CASSSMAVWYEQYF
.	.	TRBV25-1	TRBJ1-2	TGTGCCAGCACCCAAGACCACAGGGCCGGCTACACCTTC	CASTQDHRAGYTF
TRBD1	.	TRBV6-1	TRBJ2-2	TGTGCCAGCAGTGCCAGGGACAGGGGGCAGGGCACCGGGGAGCTGTTTTTT	CASSARDRGQGTGELFF
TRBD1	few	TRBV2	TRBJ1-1	TGTGCCGACACACTACAGGGGGGCTTGAACACTGAAGCTTTCTTT	CADTLQGGLNTEAFF
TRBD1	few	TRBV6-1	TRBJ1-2	TGTGCCAGCAGTTTCTTGGACAGGGGTTATGGCTACACCTTC	CASSFLDRGYGYTF
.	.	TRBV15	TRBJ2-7	TGTGCCACCAGCAGAGCCCGGGACGAGCAGTACTTC	CATSRARDEQYF
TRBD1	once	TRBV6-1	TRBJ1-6	TGTGCCAGCAGTGGCCGGGACAGGAGCCCCTATAATTCACCCCTCCACTTT	CASSGRDRSPYNSPLHF
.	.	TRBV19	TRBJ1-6	TGTGCCAGTAGCCCAGGGTTCAGGGGATGGTCACCCCTCCACTTT	CASSPGFRGWSPLHF
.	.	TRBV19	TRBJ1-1	TGTGCCAGTAGTGCCCGGACAGATGGATACACTGAAGCTTTCTTT	CASSARTDGYTEAFF
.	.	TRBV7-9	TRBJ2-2	TGTGCCAGCAGCTTGGGTAGGACAGAGAACACCGGGGAGCTGTTTTTT	CASSLGRTENTGELFF
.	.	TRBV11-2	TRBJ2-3	TGTGCCAGCAGCTTAGCCGGCACAGATACGCAGTATTTT	CASSLAGTDTQYF
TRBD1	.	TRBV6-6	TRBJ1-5	TGTGCCAGCAGACACTCCGGGACAGAAGATTATCAGCCCCAGCATTTT	CASRHSGTEDYQPQHF
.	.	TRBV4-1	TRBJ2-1	TGCGCCAGCAGCCAGCCCAAAGCGGGCGCGAGCTCCTACAATGAGCAGTTCTTC	CASSQPKAGASSYNEQFF
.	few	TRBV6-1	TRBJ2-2	TGTGCCAGCAGAGGACAGTCGAACACCGGGGAGCTGTTTTTT	CASRGQSNTGELFF
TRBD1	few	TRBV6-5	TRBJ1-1	TGTGCCAGCAGTGCCGATGGGACAGGGGAACCTGAAGCTTTCTTT	CASSADGTGEPEAFF
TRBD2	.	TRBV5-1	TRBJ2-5	TGCGCCAGCAGCTTGGAGAGCGGGGGGGCGGCCCGAGGGTACGAGCAGCACTTC	CASSLESGGAARGYEQHF